The sequence of this T cell receptor (beta chain) was determined in a study of CD8 T cells in ankylosing spondylitis. In regard to this clonotype: Its antigen is not identified.

Each CDR3 protein is one row after TCRdb ran MiXCR on the 5' RACE reads. The sample holds about 250,000 distinct CDR3 sequences; 32% are singletons and the top ten take about 4.2%. This CDR3 region has 13 residues. Losses at the gene ends were 10 bases for V and 2 bases for J; bases not matched to a gene: 5. Germline V CDR1 and CDR2: KGHDR, SFDVKD. General observations from the study: Clones linked to the disease showed a CD8+ phenotype. They occurred at relatively low frequencies in peripheral blood. In reactive arthritis synovial fluid and blood, some motif variants had been reported before.

The V gene is TRBV24-1, the J gene TRBJ2-3, with 7 bases matching TRBD1. What was sequenced was blood, either unsorted or a sorted T cell fraction (not recorded which). This TCR was recovered from a male donor with ankylosing spondylitis or in good health (not recorded which). The CDR3 sequence is CATRDSLTDTQYF. CDR3 coding DNA: TGTGCCACTAGGGACAGCCTCACAGATACGCAGTATTTT.